These 2 T cell receptor beta chains share one sample of origin, sequenced in a study of T cell repertoires in cytomegalovirus infection. TCRdb reprocessed the reads with MiXCR, giving one entry per CDR3 protein. The data show about 260,000 distinct CDR3 sequences, around 13% seen once. The specimen was PBMCs. The receptor set was obtained from a human donor in good health (CMV status not recorded). Some clones in this sample may be carry-over from other donors' samples.

At least ten counts were recorded for this clonotype. V usage is TRBV7-2 and J usage is TRBJ1-2; TRBD1 matches at 8 bases. Germline loops: CDR1 SGHTA, CDR2 FQGNSA. Trimming took 6 bases from V and 3 from J; bases not matched to a gene: 6. The CDR3 spans 14 residues. The CDR3 region is CASRIQGGDYGYTF. Here the CDR3 DNA reads TGTGCCAGCAGGATACAGGGGGGTGACTATGGCTACACCTTC.

This clonotype has just a few counts. The V call is TRBV12-3 or TRBV12-4, the J call TRBJ2-1; D possibly corresponds to TRBD1 (5 bases). CDR3 length equals 14 residues. Trimming shortened V by 6 bases and J by 9 bases, and 18 bases separated the two germline ends. The CDR3 nucleotides read TGTGCCAGCAGGCAAGACAGACGGCATGGTGAGCAGTTCTTC. It specifies CASRQDRRHGEQFF.